The 14 T cell receptor beta chains listed next were all sequenced from one sample in a study of T-cell reconstitution after alpha-beta-depleted transplantation in children. This sample's TCRbeta library carried unique molecular identifier barcodes. TCRdb re-called the PCR reads with MiXCR, one entry per CDR3 protein. The top ten clones hold 25% to 35% of a sample with about 980,000 distinct CDR3 sequences, roughly 29% of them seen once. This specimen was PBMCs, mostly from graft donor cells, taken 360 days after TCRalphabeta/CD19-depleted stem cell transplant. Receptors were obtained from a boy in the first two years of life who had a stem cell transplant for SCID, so the T cells may come from the graft donor.

The rearrangement uses TRBV12-3 or TRBV12-4 and TRBJ2-2, with no clear D. There are 14 residues in the CDR3. Trimming removed 2 bases at V and 5 bases at J, with 9 bases between. CDR3 DNA: TGTGCCAGCAGTTTAACGAAGCCGACCGGGGAGCTGTTTTTT. Translated, it gives CASSLTKPTGELFF.

This clonotype was found a few times. The chain uses TRBV9 and TRBJ2-7; 8 nucleotides line up with TRBD1. Losses at the gene ends were 4 bases for V and 5 bases for J; bases not matched to a gene: 14. Germline lookup yields CDR1 SGDLS and CDR2 YYNGEE. There are 16 residues in the CDR3. CDR3 amino acids: CASSPTPGTGSHEQYF. In DNA, the CDR3 is TGTGCCAGCAGCCCTACCCCCGGGACAGGTAGCCACGAGCAGTACTTC.

The sample holds a few counts of this clonotype. The V gene is TRBV5-1, the J gene TRBJ2-1, with D tentatively TRBD2 (6 bases). The CDR3 is made up of 15 amino acids. Germline V lookup: CDR1 SGHRS, CDR2 YFSETQ. Trimming stripped 6 bases from V and 4 bases from J, with 17 bases between. The CDR3 DNA reads TGCGCCAGCACCGTTCTAGCGTGGCGATACAATGAGCAGTTCTTC. This translates into CASTVLAWRYNEQFF.

V and J are TRBV10-2 and TRBJ2-1, with D perhaps TRBD1 (5 bases). The CDR3 sequence is 15 residues long. Germline V gives CDR1 WSHSY, CDR2 SAAADI. V gave up 5 bases and J gave up 1 base, with 12 bases separating them. CDR3 in amino acids: CASSRQGRSYNEQFF. In DNA form, the CDR3 reads TGCGCCAGCAGTAGGCAGGGAAGGTCCTACAATGAGCAGTTCTTC.

The chain carries TRBV12-3 or TRBV12-4 and TRBJ2-1; 13 bases align to TRBD2. Trimming at V came to 5 bases and at J to 12 bases, leaving 4 bases not matched to a gene. This CDR3 comprises 13 residues. This CDR3 is CASSPTSGGGQFF. The CDR3 region has the DNA TGTGCCAGCAGTCCTACTAGCGGGGGGGGGCAGTTCTTC.

The V and J genes are TRBV4-2 and TRBJ2-7, with D perhaps TRBD2 (6 bases). Germline V lookup: CDR1 LGHNA, CDR2 YNFKEQ. The CDR3 contains 16 residues. The germline V and J ends were trimmed by 1 base and 1 base, with 14 bases remaining between them. CDR3 residues: CASSQAFTGESYEQYF. The CDR3 region has the DNA TGTGCCAGCAGCCAAGCATTCACGGGGGAGTCCTACGAGCAGTACTTC.

V and J are TRBV12-3 or TRBV12-4 and TRBJ2-7, with D maybe TRBD1 (6 bases). V gave up 5 bases and J gave up 2 bases, with 22 bases separating them. The CDR3 runs 17 residues. DNA of the CDR3: TGTGCCAGCAGTCTTAAAGTGGGGAACAGGGCCACCTACGAGCAGTACTTC. Its translation is CASSLKVGNRATYEQYF.

The rearrangement uses TRBV6-5 and TRBJ2-7; D is uncertain. V was pared by 0 bases and J by 8 bases, with 11 bases between. Germline V lookup: CDR1 MNHEY, CDR2 SVGAGI. The CDR3 extends over 13 amino acids. Here the CDR3 reads CASSYSSTGKQYF. DNA for the CDR3: TGTGCCAGCAGTTACTCGAGCACTGGGAAGCAGTACTTC.

This clonotype was seen more than once but under ten times. This chain joins TRBV10-3 and TRBJ2-3; D gene ambiguous. Per germline, CDR1 ENHRY and CDR2 SYGVKD. This CDR3 is 15 amino acids long. Trimming pared 0 bases from V and 3 bases from J, leaving 10 bases between. This CDR3 is CAISESKGWTDTQYF. DNA of the CDR3: TGTGCCATCAGTGAGTCAAAGGGATGGACAGATACGCAGTATTTT.

The chain couples TRBV18 to TRBJ2-3; no definite D call. The CDR3 spans 16 residues. V lost 3 bases and J 2 bases, leaving 15 bases between the germline ends. Germline V gene lookup returns CDR1 KGHSH and CDR2 LQKENI. CDR3: CASSPRTHAITDTQYF. In DNA, the CDR3 is TGTGCCAGCTCACCGAGGACCCATGCGATCACAGATACGCAGTATTTT.

This chain links TRBV7-2 with TRBJ1-2, with no clear D. V was clipped by 5 bases and J by 0 bases, with 13 bases between them. Germline CDR1 and CDR2: SGHTA and FQGNSA. The CDR3 has 15 residues. The CDR3 DNA follows: TGTGCCAGCAGCCTAAGAGGCGATTCTAACTATGGCTACACCTTC. It is translated as CASSLRGDSNYGYTF.

V and J are TRBV20-1 and TRBJ2-7; D is unclear. The CDR3 covers 12 residues. CDR1 is DFQATT and CDR2 is SNEGSKA in the germline V gene (reference sequence). The germline V and J ends were trimmed by 1 base and 6 bases, with 10 bases remaining between them. CDR3 nucleotide sequence: TGCAGTGCTAGAGGACTCCCTCCCGAGCAGTACTTC. As protein: CSARGLPPEQYF.

The V call is TRBV5-1, the J call TRBJ2-3; D might be TRBD1 (6 bases). Trimming removed 0 bases from V and 2 bases from J, with 10 bases in between. The CDR3 covers 15 residues. Germline V gene sequence: CDR1 SGHRS, CDR2 YFSETQ. The CDR3 protein is CASSLAGQNTDTQYF. DNA for the CDR3: TGCGCCAGCAGCTTGGCTGGACAGAACACAGATACGCAGTATTTT.

The V gene is TRBV12-3 or TRBV12-4, the J gene TRBJ2-4; TRBD2 matches at 9 bases. Trimming at V came to 3 bases and at J to 6 bases, leaving 3 bases not matched to a gene. CDR3 length: 14 amino acids. CDR3 loop: CASSLTSGRNIQYF. In nucleotides, the CDR3 is TGTGCCAGCAGTTTGACTAGCGGTAGAAACATTCAGTACTTC.